Below are 31 T cell receptor beta chains sequenced from a single sample in a study of identical twins (dated by TCRdb to about 2016). Preparation of the library involved 5' RACE. Sequencing was carried out with an Illumina HiSeq 2000. TCRdb reanalyzed the raw reads on its own, using fastp at Q25 for trimming and MiXCR for clone calling, and kept in-frame beta chains. Identical CDR3 proteins give one entry, which carries the most common genes and DNA. Across this sample there are roughly 720,000 distinct CDR3 sequences, with about 18% seen only once. The ten largest account for roughly 13% of the sample. This sample was also put to use in a study of T cells expressing NK-cell markers.

The sequencing sample was made of PBMCs. These receptors were obtained from a woman younger than 30 in good health.

This clonotype was counted only a few times. The J gene is TRBJ2-1, the V gene TRBV11-2, with 9 nucleotides matching TRBD2. With V trimmed by 5 bases and J by 6 bases, 17 bases remained unmatched. The CDR3 totals 18 residues. Germline-derived CDR1 and CDR2 are SGHAT and FQNNGV. The CDR3: CASSATPLRTSVRNEQFF. The CDR3 DNA follows: TGTGCCAGCAGCGCAACCCCCCTACGGACTAGCGTTCGCAATGAGCAGTTCTTC.

The gene calls are TRBV18 and TRBJ2-1, with D perhaps given as TRBD1 or TRBD2 (5 bases each). Trimming stripped 2 bases from V and 0 bases from J, with 14 bases between. The CDR3 length is 17 residues. Germline CDR1 KGHSH, CDR2 LQKENI. This chain's CDR3 is CASSPGFGTRSYNEQFF. The CDR3, as DNA: TGTGCCAGCTCACCAGGGTTTGGGACGCGCTCCTACAATGAGCAGTTCTTC.

This chain connects TRBV20-1 to TRBJ2-1; 8 bases fit TRBD1. With V trimmed by 3 bases and J by 6 bases, 16 bases remained unmatched. Germline V gives CDR1 DFQATT, CDR2 SNEGSKA (reference sequence). The CDR3 loop spans 17 amino acids. This CDR3 is CSASSPRQGSGSNEQFF. The CDR3 DNA sequence: TGCAGTGCTAGCTCCCCCCGACAGGGGTCGGGGAGCAATGAGCAGTTCTTC.

V is TRBV2 and J is TRBJ1-1; D possibly corresponds to TRBD1 (5 bases). Trimming stripped 7 bases from V and 5 bases from J, with 14 bases between. Germline CDR1 is SNHLY and CDR2 is FYNNEI. The CDR3 length is 13 residues. The CDR3 sequence: CASTGWRKTEAFF. The CDR3 region has the DNA TGTGCCAGCACAGGGTGGAGGAAAACTGAAGCTTTCTTT.

The rearrangement links TRBV7-2 to TRBJ1-4; 7 bases match TRBD1. Germline CDR1 SGHTA, CDR2 FQGNSA. V lost 5 bases, J lost 6 bases, and 12 bases stayed unmatched. This CDR3 has 16 amino acids. DNA of the CDR3: TGTGCCAGCAGCCCAGGCGGAACAGGGGCCTATGAAAAACTGTTTTTT. This encodes CASSPGGTGAYEKLFF.

The rearrangement joins TRBV6-2 or TRBV6-3 to TRBJ2-2, with 7 bases aligning to TRBD1. This CDR3 comprises 15 residues. J gave up 4 bases and V 6 bases, and 8 bases lay outside the gene matches. Germline V CDR1 and CDR2: MNHEY, SVGEGT. In DNA, the CDR3 is TGTGCCAGCAGCCTCAGGGGACAGAGCACCGGGGAGCTGTTTTTT. Protein sequence: CASSLRGQSTGELFF.

A few counts support this clonotype. The CDR3 DNA follows: TGTGCCAGCAGCCCTAAAGAGCGAAATACGCAGTATTTT. Its translation is CASSPKERNTQYF. The V gene is TRBV11-2, the J gene TRBJ2-3, with D uncertain. The CDR3 sequence is 13 residues long. The V end was cut by 5 bases, the J end by 7 bases, with 13 bases between. Germline values: CDR1 SGHAT, CDR2 FQNNGV.

The chain uses TRBV24-1 and TRBJ2-3; 9 positions match TRBD1. The CDR3 contains 15 residues. From germline, CDR1 is KGHDR and CDR2 SFDVKD. J lost 3 bases, V lost 4 bases, and 4 bases had no gene match. CDR3 protein: CATSETGTGTDTQYF. CDR3 coding DNA: TGTGCCACCAGTGAAACCGGGACAGGGACAGATACGCAGTATTTT.

This clonotype turned up a few times. This sequence joins TRBV5-6 and TRBJ1-1; D ambiguous. V was cut by 2 bases and J by 1 base, with 9 bases left in between. Per the germline V gene, CDR1 is SGHDT and CDR2 is YYEEEE. The CDR3 consists of 14 residues. CDR3 loop: CASSLVLENTEAFF. The CDR3 DNA follows: TGTGCCAGCAGCTTAGTCCTGGAGAACACTGAAGCTTTCTTT.

V usage is TRBV5-1 and J usage is TRBJ1-1, with D hard to call. V dropped 1 base and J dropped 4 bases, with 8 bases sitting between them. Germline values: CDR1 SGHRS, CDR2 YFSETQ. The CDR3 has 13 residues. The CDR3 DNA is TGCGCCAGCAGCTTGATCCAGTCCACTGAAGCTTTCTTT. This translates into CASSLIQSTEAFF. Based on the CDR3 plus reference TRBV5-1 and TRBJ1-1, the full variable domain is KAGVTQTPRYLIKTRGQQVTLSCSPISGHRSVSWYQQTPGQGLQFLFEYFSETQRNKGNFPGRFSGRQFSNSRSEMNVSTLELGDSALYLCASSLIQSTEAFFGQGTRLTVV.

The J gene is TRBJ2-6, the V gene TRBV7-8; D possibly corresponds to TRBD1 (6 bases). CDR1 SGHVS and CDR2 FQNEAQ come from the germline V gene. CDR3 length: 14 amino acids. V was shortened by 5 bases and J by 13 bases, with 18 bases between the two germline ends. Here the CDR3 reads CASSPPTGLRVLTF. The CDR3 coding sequence is TGTGCCAGCAGCCCTCCGACAGGCCTACGGGTCCTGACTTTC.

The table lists this clonotype with a few counts. The genes are TRBV10-3 and TRBJ1-5; D ambiguous. The V gene lost 4 bases and the J gene lost 4 bases, with 14 bases spanning the gap. The CDR3 is 15 residues long. Looked up from germline, CDR1 is ENHRY and CDR2 is SYGVKD. The CDR3 DNA follows: TGTGCCATCAGTGGGGCCCTTCTAGGGAATCAGCCCCAGCATTTT. It translates to CAISGALLGNQPQHF.

There are a few counts of this clonotype. This chain connects TRBV27 to TRBJ2-7; D unclear. Trimming stripped 4 bases from V and 0 bases from J, with 10 bases between. Germline CDR1 MNHEY, CDR2 SMNVEV (reference sequence). The CDR3 extends over 14 amino acids. Here the CDR3 reads CASSSRLSSYEQYF. The CDR3 DNA is TGTGCCAGCAGTTCCCGGCTAAGCTCCTACGAGCAGTACTTC.

This clonotype has only a few counts. This chain connects TRBV3-1 to TRBJ2-1; 7 bases match TRBD2. V lost 1 base to trimming and J lost 15 bases; unmatched junction nucleotides: 6. This CDR3 comprises 12 residues. The V gene's germline CDR1 is LGHDT and CDR2 YNNKEL (reference sequence). The CDR3 nucleotides are TGTGCCAGCAGCCAAGCAAGCGGGGAACGGTTCTTC. This encodes CASSQASGERFF.

J is TRBJ2-3 and V is TRBV3-1; 11 bases are a match to TRBD2. The V gene end was trimmed by 1 base and the J gene end by 2 bases; junction bases not matched to a gene: 8. Germline values: CDR1 LGHDT, CDR2 YNNKEL (reference sequence). The CDR3 is 18 residues long. The CDR3 loop reads CASSQAPASGGITDTQYF. The DNA of the CDR3 is TGTGCCAGCAGCCAAGCCCCCGCTAGCGGGGGGATCACAGATACGCAGTATTTT.

The J gene is TRBJ2-7, the V gene TRBV6-5; D assignment may be TRBD1 or TRBD2 (6 bases each). Germline V gene data show CDR1 as MNHEY and CDR2 as SVGAGI. Trimming took 4 bases from V and 2 from J, leaving 15 bases between them. The length of the CDR3 is 15 residues. This CDR3 reads CASSWTTEGAYEQYF. The CDR3 DNA follows: TGTGCCAGCAGTTGGACTACAGAGGGGGCCTACGAGCAGTACTTC.

The chain has TRBV2 and TRBJ1-5; D remains ambiguous. Germline V lookup: CDR1 SNHLY, CDR2 FYNNEI. Trimming removed 3 bases from V and 0 bases from J, with 9 bases in between. CDR3 length equals 15 residues. Written as DNA, the CDR3 is TGTGCCAGCAGTGATAGAATGGTTAGCAATCAGCCCCAGCATTTT. Translation: CASSDRMVSNQPQHF.

V gene TRBV7-2 combines with J gene TRBJ2-5, with 7 bases lining up with TRBD1. Unmatched junction bases numbered 8, after V lost 0 bases and J lost 4 bases. This CDR3 contains 16 residues. The germline gives CDR1 SGHTA, CDR2 FQGNSA. The CDR3 DNA sequence: TGTGCCAGCAGCTTAGCGACAGGGCCCCAGAGAGAGACCCAGTACTTC. Translated: CASSLATGPQRETQYF.

The chain has TRBV4-3 and TRBJ2-1; 11 nucleotides agree with TRBD2. CDR1 is LGHNA, CDR2 YSLEER, per germline. The CDR3 length is 15 residues. The ends lost 4 bases at V and 6 bases at J; junction bases unmatched: 5. CDR3 sequence: CASSLTSGRSNEQFF. In DNA form, the CDR3 reads TGCGCCAGCAGCCTAACTAGCGGGAGAAGCAATGAGCAGTTCTTC.

This clonotype was found a few times. The chain combines TRBV5-1 with TRBJ2-7, with D unresolved. With 7 bases removed from V and 0 bases from J, the gap between germline ends came to 8 bases. The CDR3 contains 12 residues. Per germline, CDR1 SGHRS and CDR2 YFSETQ. CDR3 in amino acids: CASGQDSYEQYF. CDR3 DNA sequence: TGCGCCAGCGGGCAGGACTCCTACGAGCAGTACTTC.

This chain links TRBV6-2 or TRBV6-3 with TRBJ2-2; 7 nucleotides match TRBD2. V was clipped by 5 bases and J by 6 bases; unmatched bases: 6. Germline lookup yields CDR1 MNHEY and CDR2 SVGEGT. The CDR3 extends over 14 amino acids. CDR3 sequence: CASSRGLEPGELFF. The CDR3 DNA sequence: TGTGCCAGCAGTAGAGGACTAGAGCCCGGGGAGCTGTTTTTT.

This clonotype has a count of ten or more. J is TRBJ2-7 and V is TRBV13; tentative D call: TRBD1 (7 bases). From germline, CDR1 is PRHDT and CDR2 FYEKMQ (reference sequence). This CDR3 is 16 amino acids long. Trimming took off 4 bases at V and 0 bases at J, with 16 bases between the two ends. CDR3 sequence reads: CASSSPRQGGSYEQYF. For the CDR3, the DNA is TGTGCCAGCAGCTCCCCACGACAGGGAGGCTCCTACGAGCAGTACTTC.

The chain uses TRBV21-1 and TRBJ2-5. TRBV21-1 is described as a pseudogene. This CDR3 comprises 16 residues. CDR3 sequence reads: CASSKVVWMNFQTQYF. For the CDR3, the DNA is TGTGCCAGCAGCAAAGTGGTTTGGATGAATTTCCAGACCCAGTACTTC.

The chain uses TRBV5-1 and TRBJ2-1, with unresolved D. CDR1 and CDR2 (germline): SGHRS, YFSETQ. Trimming took 3 bases from V and 3 from J, leaving 10 bases between them. This CDR3 is built from 14 residues. The CDR3 loop reads CASSSAAYYNEQFF. DNA for the CDR3: TGCGCCAGCAGCTCCGCGGCCTACTACAATGAGCAGTTCTTC.

The J gene is TRBJ2-1, the V gene TRBV3-1, with 7 bases lining up with TRBD2. The germline gives CDR1 LGHDT, CDR2 YNNKEL (reference sequence). With 4 bases clipped from V and 5 bases from J, the junction kept 11 bases outside the gene matches. CDR3 length: 16 residues. The CDR3 region is CASSRHPGGVNNEQFF. DNA of the CDR3: TGTGCCAGCAGCCGGCACCCGGGGGGAGTCAACAATGAGCAGTTCTTC.

V usage is TRBV29-1 and J usage is TRBJ2-3; the D gene is possibly TRBD1 (6 bases). The V end was cut by 6 bases, the J end by 0 bases, with 13 bases between. Germline V gene sequence: CDR1 SQVTM, CDR2 ANQGSEA. The CDR3 length is 14 residues. The CDR3 DNA reads TGCAGCGTCGGACAGAGTCCTAGCACAGATACGCAGTATTTT. Translated: CSVGQSPSTDTQYF.

The V call is TRBV6-1, the J call TRBJ2-2, with D perhaps assigned TRBD1 or TRBD2 (5 bases each). Germline V gives CDR1 MNHNS, CDR2 SASEGT. V lost 2 bases and J 2 bases, leaving 9 bases between the germline ends. This CDR3 is built from 15 residues. CDR3 protein: CASSEWDLNTGELFF. CDR3 in DNA: TGTGCCAGCAGTGAATGGGACCTCAACACCGGGGAGCTGTTTTTT.

The gene calls are TRBV10-3 and TRBJ2-2; D not certain. Trimming shortened V by 10 bases and J by 0 bases, and 18 bases separated the two germline ends. The V gene's germline CDR1 is ENHRY and CDR2 SYGVKD. The CDR3 runs to 16 residues. The CDR3 loop is CATGGQAPSNTGELFF. In nucleotides, the CDR3 is TGTGCCACCGGCGGCCAGGCGCCTTCGAACACCGGGGAGCTGTTTTTT.

Only a few counts were recorded for this clonotype. This chain links TRBV12-3 or TRBV12-4 with TRBJ2-7, with TRBD2 identical over 7 bases. V was clipped by 3 bases and J by 6 bases; unmatched bases: 5. The CDR3 sequence is 13 residues long. CDR3 region: CASSFLGEGEQYF. For the CDR3, the DNA is TGTGCCAGCAGTTTCTTGGGGGAGGGCGAGCAGTACTTC.

The gene calls are TRBV29-1 and TRBJ2-1; 7 positions match TRBD2. The CDR3 length is 12 residues. Germline CDR1 reads SQVTM; CDR2 reads ANQGSEA. V was clipped by 4 bases and J by 6 bases; unmatched bases: 3. CDR3 bases: TGCAGCGTTGCCCGGGGGGTCAATGAGCAGTTCTTC. Translation: CSVARGVNEQFF.

The rearrangement joins TRBV14 to TRBJ2-7, with D unclear. V gave up 3 bases and J gave up 2 bases, with 5 bases separating them. Germline values: CDR1 SGHDN, CDR2 FVKESK. This CDR3 is built from 12 residues. CDR3 nucleotide sequence: TGTGCCAGCAGCCATCAGCCCTACGAGCAGTACTTC. This gives the protein CASSHQPYEQYF.